This TCR beta chain came from a study of tumor-infiltrating lymphocytes in primary liver carcinoma (dated by TCRdb to about 2017). Regarding the study in general: Between November 2015 and March 2016, roughly five patients in China with histopathologically diagnosed primary liver carcinoma had their tumors surgically resected. Hepatocellular carcinoma (four) or combined HCC and intrahepatic cholangiocarcinoma (one) was present in the five patients, who were three men and two women aged 30 to 69 years. The five patients had tumors of stage T1-T3 N0M0, with maximum diameters ranging from 4.2 to 10 cm. Each sample produced about 3.5 to 7.13 million productive TCRbeta reads, and read depth showed no significant difference between tissue types. TCRbeta repertoire sequencing, expression microarrays and whole-exome sequencing were combined in the study across five regions of each liver tumor, with adjacent normal tissue and blood also included. A total of roughly 35 specimens from 5 patients underwent TCRbeta repertoire sequencing, comprising 25 tumor regions, 5 adjacent noncancerous liver tissues and 5 peripheral blood samples. Reproducibility between technical replicate repertoires was high, with correlation coefficients above 0.95 and mean shared-clone rates approximately 0.9.

V is shortened by 2 bases, J by 0 bases, and the region joining them spans 9 bases. According to the germline V gene, CDR1 reads MGHRA and CDR2 reads YSYEKL. The CDR3 spans 15 residues, counting both ends. Only the CDR3 DNA is retained, 45 bases long and in frame from the first base. Details on this clonotype: Its recognized antigen is unknown. The conserved final phenylalanine or tryptophan is absent from the CDR3, which likely points to a read error.

TRIzol reagent was used to extract blood RNA from unsorted whole blood, while the DNeasy Blood & Tissue kit provided the germline DNA. Patients had chronic HBV infection and were treatment-naive at sampling. Before surgery, about 4 milliliters of peripheral blood were collected into K2EDTA tubes. A constant-region primer and ProtoScript II reverse transcriptase were used to reverse-transcribe TCRbeta-specific cDNA from roughly 480 ng total RNA. Construction of the TCRbeta libraries relied on three nested rounds of multiplex PCR, following a slightly modified ARM-PCR procedure. Each of the first two PCR rounds ran for about 9 cycles and used multiplex TRBV1-TRBV30 forward primers together with a Cbeta reverse primer. Sample barcodes and Illumina adapters were added in a final 25-cycle PCR using Deep VentR polymerase. Before sequencing, amplicons of 200-500 bp were purified from gel using a QIAquick gel extraction kit. An Illumina HiSeq 2500 was used to sequence the TCRbeta amplicons with 250-bp paired-end reads. The study's own analysis went as follows. Reads were quality-trimmed with Trimmomatic v0.33, and paired reads were merged with FLASH v1.2.11 to recover full CDR3 sequences. V, D and J germline segments were assigned to the rearranged TCRbeta sequences using MiGEC v1.2.1b. Clonotype statistics and Shannon-Wiener diversity indices were calculated with VDJtools v1.0.0. To reduce sampling bias, subsequent analyses other than the diversity analysis used only the 250 most abundant clonotypes in each sample. TCRdb reworked the public reads: Q25 trimming with fastp, MiXCR clone assembly, productive beta chains retained. For every CDR3 protein sequence, its rows merge into one entry that carries the most common genes and DNA. The V and J calls, along with clone size, are taken from TCRdb and not from the paper's own processing. The sample table holds fewer than 400,000 distinct CDR3 sequences, of which 45% to 70% were seen once. Jointly, the top ten make up over 15% of the sample.

Overall results and qualifications from the work: Because sequencing covered only the TCR beta chain and unpaired alpha chains were not captured, true repertoire diversity is likely underestimated. Repertoire overlap was higher between tumor regions (mean about 35%) than tumor-adjacent (approximately 17%) or tumor-blood (14%) pairs, consistent with antigen-driven expansion. Comparison of CD4+ and CD8+ T cell repertoires was precluded by the use of bulk unsorted samples. The study included only four to six patients, and the authors note findings should be validated in a larger study. The top 250 clones made up a significantly larger repertoire fraction in tumors than in blood (p = 0.039).

The clonotype comes from a woman in her thirties with primary liver carcinoma and hepatitis B virus infection. In this chain, TRBV4-1 is recombined with TRBJ2-3, with the D gene not confidently named. Input material: peripheral blood. Here is the DNA: TGCGCCAGCAGCCAATTACAGTACAGCACAGATACGCAGTATCTT. This translates into CASSQLQYSTDTQYL.